Below are 3 T cell receptor beta chains sequenced from a single sample in a study of PD-L1 blockade in urothelial cancer. The assay was immunoSEQ multiplex PCR, and TCRdb's table has in-frame clones only and misses some. This sample has more than 35,000 clones, with 82% found just once. The specimen comprised PBMCs, sampled around atezolizumab (anti-PD-L1) treatment. The origin of the receptors is a man between 65 and 79 years old with urothelial cancer.

The chain recombines TRBV2 with TRBJ1-5, with a tentative D call TRBD1 (5 bases). CDR3 length equals 12 residues. With 6 bases removed from V and 7 bases from J, the gap between germline ends came to 10 bases. From germline, CDR1 is SNHLY and CDR2 FYNNEI. CDR3 sequence (DNA): TGTGCCAGCAGCCAGGGAAAGCAGCCCCAGCATTTT. It specifies CASSQGKQPQHF. Together with reference TRBV2 and TRBJ1-5, the CDR3 gives the full variable domain: EPEVTQTPSHQVTQMGQEVILRCVPISNHLYFYWYRQILGQKVEFLVSFYNNEISEKSEIFDDQFSVERPDGSNFTLKIRSTKLEDSAMYFCASSQGKQPQHFGDGTRLSIL.

CDR3 bases: TGTGCCAGCAGCGTCCGGGACTATAGAAATGAGCAGTTCTTC. Its translation: CASSVRDYRNEQFF. The chain employs TRBV11-2 and TRBJ2-1; TRBD2 aligns across 7 bases. The CDR3 has 14 residues. J lost 7 bases, V lost 5 bases, and 8 bases had no gene match. Per germline, CDR1 SGHAT and CDR2 FQNNGV.

This chain connects TRBV5-1 to TRBJ1-4, with D tentatively TRBD1 (6 bases). This CDR3 region has 12 residues. CDR1 is SGHRS and CDR2 is YFSETQ in the germline V gene. Trimming took off 5 bases at V and 6 bases at J, with 8 bases between the two ends. In DNA, the CDR3 is TGCGCCAGCAGGGGGGCAGATGAAAAACTGTTTTTT. This sequence encodes CASRGADEKLFF.